Presented here are 29 T cell receptor beta chains from one specimen sequenced in a study of shared clonotypes between healthy human individuals. TCRdb's copy holds only in-frame clones and misses some; the assay was immunoSEQ multiplex PCR. The repertoire holds about 1.5 million clones, with around 98% as singletons. The sequencing sample was made of naive CD4+ T cells sorted from blood. Indicated subset: CD45RA+ positively selected. These receptors came from a man aged 30-40 years in good health.

This clone was observed a single time. The chain couples TRBV7-9 to TRBJ2-1; 9 bases are a match to TRBD1. This CDR3 is built from 16 residues. CDR1 and CDR2 from the germline V gene are SEHNR and FQNEAQ (reference sequence). With 5 bases clipped from V and 6 bases from J, the junction kept 11 bases outside the gene matches. CDR3 sequence reads: CASSEQGAPLGNEQFF. CDR3 sequence (DNA): TGTGCCAGCAGCGAACAGGGGGCACCTTTGGGCAATGAGCAGTTCTTC. Full variable domain (outside the CDR3, taken from reference TRBV7-9 and TRBJ2-1): DTGVSQNPRHKITKRGQNVTFRCDPISEHNRLYWYRQTLGQGPEFLTYFQNEAQLEKSRLLSDRFSAERPKGSFSTLEIQRTEQGDSAMYLCASSEQGAPLGNEQFFGPGTRLTVL.

The chain carries TRBV5-4 and TRBJ1-1, with 7 bases that match TRBD1. V gave up 3 bases and J gave up 1 base; unmatched junction bases: 3. CDR1 and CDR2 (germline): SGHNT, YYREEE (reference sequence). The CDR3 consists of 14 residues. The CDR3 sequence is CASSWRQGNTEAFF. The CDR3 nucleotides read TGTGCCAGCAGCTGGAGACAGGGGAACACTGAAGCTTTCTTT.

This sequence joins TRBV11-2 and TRBJ2-7; D is perhaps TRBD2 (6 bases). The CDR3 runs 12 residues. Germline V gene lookup returns CDR1 SGHAT and CDR2 FQNNGV. V was shortened by 5 bases and J by 6 bases, with 11 bases between the two germline ends. The CDR3 sequence: CASSRDFFEQYF. CDR3 DNA: TGTGCCAGCAGCCGGGACTTTTTCGAGCAGTACTTC. Looking up the rest from reference TRBV11-2 and TRBJ2-7 gives the full variable domain: EAGVAQSPRYKIIEKRQSVAFWCNPISGHATLYWYQQILGQGPKLLIQFQNNGVVDDSQLPKDRFSAERLKGVDSTLKIQPAKLEDSAVYLCASSRDFFEQYFGPGTRLTVT.

The V call is TRBV15, the J call TRBJ2-3, with 10 bases identical to TRBD2. Trimming at V came to 0 bases and at J to 6 bases, leaving 3 bases not matched to a gene. This CDR3 is 15 amino acids long. The germline V gene encodes CDR1 LNHNV and CDR2 YYDKDF (reference sequence). CDR3 region: CATSREPGLADTQYF. CDR3 in DNA: TGTGCCACCAGCAGAGAACCGGGACTAGCGGATACGCAGTATTTT.

V usage is TRBV2 and J usage is TRBJ2-1; 14 nucleotides line up with TRBD2. Germline lookup yields CDR1 SNHLY and CDR2 FYNNEI. V gave up 5 bases and J gave up 8 bases; unmatched junction bases: 5. CDR3 length: 15 amino acids. CDR3 region: CASSPGTSGGDEQFF. DNA for the CDR3: TGTGCCAGCAGTCCCGGGACTAGCGGGGGCGATGAGCAGTTCTTC. The variable domain in full, with the rest retrieved from reference TRBV2 and TRBJ2-1, is EPEVTQTPSHQVTQMGQEVILRCVPISNHLYFYWYRQILGQKVEFLVSFYNNEISEKSEIFDDQFSVERPDGSNFTLKIRSTKLEDSAMYFCASSPGTSGGDEQFFGPGTRLTVL.

CDR3 DNA sequence: TGTGCCAGCCGAGCATCGGGACCGATCTATGGCTACACCTTC. Protein: CASRASGPIYGYTF. The chain recombines TRBV19 with TRBJ1-2; tentatively, D is TRBD1 (5 bases). Looked up from germline, CDR1 is LNHDA and CDR2 is SQIVND (reference sequence). With 9 bases removed from V and 4 bases from J, the gap between germline ends came to 18 bases. This CDR3 spans 14 amino acids.

The chain recombines TRBV27 with TRBJ2-7; TRBD1 or TRBD2 may be the D gene (5 bases each). The CDR3 is 13 residues long. CDR1 is MNHEY and CDR2 is SMNVEV in the germline V gene (reference sequence). Trimming shortened V by 4 bases and J by 7 bases, and 14 bases separated the two germline ends. The CDR3 region is CASSSQGPIEQYF. For the CDR3, the DNA is TGTGCCAGCAGTTCCCAGGGACCCATTGAGCAGTACTTC.

DNA of the CDR3: TGTGCCAGCAGTCAAGGACACTTTCGGCTGCACGAGCAGTACTTC. This translates into CASSQGHFRLHEQYF. The V call is TRBV28, the J call TRBJ2-7, with D possibly TRBD1 on 5 matching bases. From germline, CDR1 is MDHEN and CDR2 SYDVKM. The germline V and J ends were trimmed by 5 bases and 5 bases, with 19 bases remaining between them. CDR3 length: 15 residues.

The rearrangement links TRBV7-6 to TRBJ1-2; 10 nucleotides agree with TRBD1. Germline V CDR1 and CDR2: SGHVS, FNYEAQ. The CDR3 is 15 amino acids. The V segment lost 5 bases and the J segment 0 bases; nucleotides outside the gene matches: 3. In nucleotides, the CDR3 is TGTGCCAGCAGCATGGGGACAGGGGCTAACTATGGCTACACCTTC. It translates to CASSMGTGANYGYTF. Based on the CDR3 plus reference TRBV7-6 and TRBJ1-2, the full variable domain is GAGVSQSPRYKVTKRGQDVALRCDPISGHVSLYWYRQALGQGPEFLTYFNYEAQQDKSGLPNDRFSAERPEGSISTLTIQRTEQRDSAMYRCASSMGTGANYGYTFGSGTRLTVV.

This CDR3 is CASSLVRQALQETQYF. In DNA, the CDR3 is TGTGCCAGCAGCTTAGTAAGACAGGCTTTGCAAGAGACCCAGTACTTC. This chain links TRBV7-9 with TRBJ2-5; D is perhaps TRBD1 (6 bases). The germline V gene has CDR1 SEHNR and CDR2 FQNEAQ (reference sequence). The CDR3 runs 16 residues. Trimming removed 1 base from V and 2 bases from J, with 14 bases in between.

V is TRBV10-1 and J is TRBJ2-3; D gene uncertain. V was pared by 6 bases and J by 2 bases, with 12 bases between. Germline lookup yields CDR1 WNHNN and CDR2 SYGVQD (reference sequence). CDR3 length: 14 residues. This chain's CDR3 is CASSVAQLTDTQYF. Here the CDR3 DNA reads TGCGCCAGCAGCGTGGCCCAACTCACAGATACGCAGTATTTT.

This clone was counted once. This rearrangement joins TRBV28 to TRBJ1-2; a weak D match, TRBD1 (6 bases). V lost 7 bases, J lost 2 bases, and 23 bases lay in between. Germline V lookup: CDR1 MDHEN, CDR2 SYDVKM. The CDR3 loop spans 17 amino acids. CDR3 amino acids: CASTPMTGKGENYGYTF. CDR3 nucleotide sequence: TGTGCCAGCACCCCGATGACAGGCAAGGGGGAAAACTATGGCTACACCTTC.

The V call is TRBV4-1, the J call TRBJ1-2; a possible D gene is TRBD1 (6 bases). CDR1 and CDR2 from the germline V gene are MGHRA and YSYEKL. The CDR3 consists of 15 residues. Trimming removed 1 base from V and 4 bases from J, with 13 bases in between. Here the CDR3 DNA reads TGCGCCAGCAGCCAAGGAGGAAAGGGGGGCTATGGCTACACCTTC. Translating gives CASSQGGKGGYGYTF.

In nucleotides, the CDR3 is TGTGCCAGCAGCTTTGGCCGGGACAGGAGGTCCTACGAGCAGTACTTC. This translates into CASSFGRDRRSYEQYF. The chain has TRBV7-2 and TRBJ2-7; 8 nucleotides match TRBD1. Germline V CDR1 and CDR2: SGHTA, FQGNSA. There are 16 residues in the CDR3. With V trimmed by 3 bases and J by 1 base, 8 bases remained unmatched.

The chain couples TRBV19 to TRBJ2-7; 8 bases fit TRBD1. Germline-derived CDR1 and CDR2 are LNHDA and SQIVND (reference sequence). This CDR3 has 17 amino acids. The V and J ends lost 4 bases and 4 bases, in that order; junction bases with no gene match: 15. In nucleotides, the CDR3 is TGTGCCAGTAGTAACCTTGCGGGGACAGGTACTTCATACGAGCAGTACTTC. Its translation is CASSNLAGTGTSYEQYF.

The chain recombines TRBV7-2 with TRBJ2-7, with D unresolved. Germline CDR1 and CDR2: SGHTA and FQGNSA. The CDR3 contains 12 residues. The V gene lost 5 bases and the J gene lost 7 bases, with 12 bases spanning the gap. CDR3 coding DNA: TGTGCCAGCAGCCCGCAACCCCTTGAGCAGTACTTC. Residues: CASSPQPLEQYF.

The V call is TRBV28, the J call TRBJ2-3; D is undetermined. This CDR3 has 12 amino acids. The germline V and J ends were trimmed by 1 base and 7 bases, with 6 bases remaining between them. In germline, CDR1 is MDHEN, CDR2 SYDVKM. CDR3 amino acids: CASSLYEYTQYF. CDR3 bases: TGTGCCAGCAGTTTATACGAGTATACGCAGTATTTT.

The V gene is TRBV7-9, the J gene TRBJ2-3; 9 nucleotides agree with TRBD1. Germline V CDR1 and CDR2: SEHNR, FQNEAQ (reference sequence). CDR3 length: 15 residues. Losses at the gene ends were 0 bases for V and 2 bases for J; bases not matched to a gene: 0. CDR3 sequence (DNA): TGTGCCAGCAGCTTAGCACAGGGGGCCACAGATACGCAGTATTTT. It yields the protein CASSLAQGATDTQYF.

The chain is built from TRBV7-9 and TRBJ1-3; 7 positions agree with TRBD1. The germline V gene has CDR1 SEHNR and CDR2 FQNEAQ (reference sequence). V shed 3 bases, J shed 6 bases, and the junction held 5 bases outside the gene matches. The CDR3 extends over 14 amino acids. CDR3 amino acids: CASSFQTGLNTIYF. The CDR3 nucleotides are TGTGCCAGCAGCTTCCAGACAGGGTTAAACACCATATATTTT.

CDR3 residues: CASSEEGLSNQPQHF. DNA for the CDR3: TGTGCCAGCAGTGAAGAAGGGTTGAGCAATCAGCCCCAGCATTTT. The rearrangement joins TRBV6-1 to TRBJ1-5; D remains unclear. This CDR3 region has 15 residues. Trimming cost V 1 base and J 1 base, with 8 bases left between them. Germline CDR1 and CDR2: MNHNS and SASEGT.

The CDR3 sequence: CASSRIKLAGEETQYF. CDR3 in DNA: TGTGCCAGCAGCCGAATCAAACTAGCGGGTGAGGAGACCCAGTACTTC. J is TRBJ2-5 and V is TRBV11-2; 9 bases match TRBD2. Looked up from germline, CDR1 is SGHAT and CDR2 is FQNNGV. The CDR3 runs 16 residues. The trim removed 5 bases at V and 5 bases at J, leaving 12 bases unmatched.

J is TRBJ2-1 and V is TRBV7-9, with a weak D call TRBD1 (6 bases). This CDR3 has 14 amino acids. Germline V CDR1 and CDR2: SEHNR, FQNEAQ (reference sequence). Trimming cost V 5 bases and J 6 bases, with 14 bases left between them. The CDR3 DNA sequence: TGTGCCAGCAGCCTGAGTGGGGGCCTCAATGAGCAGTTCTTC. This sequence encodes CASSLSGGLNEQFF. Full variable domain (remainder filled in from reference TRBV7-9 and TRBJ2-1): DTGVSQNPRHKITKRGQNVTFRCDPISEHNRLYWYRQTLGQGPEFLTYFQNEAQLEKSRLLSDRFSAERPKGSFSTLEIQRTEQGDSAMYLCASSLSGGLNEQFFGPGTRLTVL.

The V gene is TRBV11-2, the J gene TRBJ2-7, with a tentative D call TRBD2 (5 bases). V dropped 1 base and J dropped 3 bases, with 13 bases sitting between them. This CDR3 comprises 15 residues. Germline CDR1 SGHAT, CDR2 FQNNGV. As DNA, the CDR3 is TGTGCCAGCAGCTTAGGGGTGGGAGTTAGCTACGAGCAGTACTTC. Protein sequence: CASSLGVGVSYEQYF.

V usage is TRBV5-4 and J usage is TRBJ2-1; D uncertain. Trimming removed 0 bases at V and 5 bases at J, with 9 bases between. The CDR3 runs 14 residues. Germline CDR1 is SGHNT and CDR2 is YYREEE (reference sequence). The CDR3 DNA reads TGTGCCAGCAGCTTGGAAACAGCACACAATGAGCAGTTCTTC. Protein: CASSLETAHNEQFF.

V is TRBV29-1 and J is TRBJ2-3; D gene unclear. CDR3 size: 15 residues. The germline V and J ends were trimmed by 0 bases and 1 base, with 11 bases remaining between them. Germline V gives CDR1 SQVTM, CDR2 ANQGSEA. The CDR3 DNA follows: TGCAGCGTTGAAGAGGAAGGGCCGGGCACAGATACGCAGTATTTT. Translation: CSVEEEGPGTDTQYF.

The chain couples TRBV10-3 to TRBJ2-7, with 8 bases lining up with TRBD1. The J segment lost 2 bases and the V segment lost 7 bases, leaving 4 bases of the junction unmatched. This CDR3 is built from 13 residues. Germline lookup yields CDR1 ENHRY and CDR2 SYGVKD. CDR3 sequence: CAITRDRTYEQYF. DNA for the CDR3: TGTGCCATCACCCGGGACAGGACCTACGAGCAGTACTTC.

The chain joins TRBV27 to TRBJ2-7, with 13 bases matching TRBD2. The CDR3 runs to 17 residues. V trimming: 4 bases; J trimming: 5 bases; junction bases outside the gene matches: 11. Looked up from germline, CDR1 is MNHEY and CDR2 is SMNVEV (reference sequence). DNA of the CDR3: TGTGCCAGCAGTTCAATCTGGACTAGCGGGAGTTTTGACGAGCAGTACTTC. Amino acid sequence: CASSSIWTSGSFDEQYF.

CDR3 in DNA: TGTGCCAGTGGGCGAGACAGGGAATACGAGCAGTACTTC. Translating gives CASGRDREYEQYF. The rearrangement uses TRBV19 and TRBJ2-7; 7 bases fit TRBD1. The CDR3 extends over 13 amino acids. The V gene's germline CDR1 is LNHDA and CDR2 SQIVND (reference sequence). V was clipped by 8 bases and J by 4 bases; unmatched bases: 8.

This chain joins TRBV5-8 and TRBJ2-7; the D gene is possibly TRBD2 (6 bases). The ends were cut back, 3 bases at V and 0 bases at J, with 16 bases in the middle. CDR1 and CDR2 (germline): SGHTS, YDEGEE. This CDR3 comprises 16 residues. The CDR3 DNA sequence: TGTGCCAGCAGCTCCCTGGGGTGGGGGGACTCCTACGAGCAGTACTTC. The encoded protein is CASSSLGWGDSYEQYF.